Each of the 20 T cell receptor beta chains below was sequenced from the same sample in a study of cytomegalovirus exposure and HLA in healthy donors. The PCR made use of 60 Vbeta and 13 Jbeta primers. TCRdb's copy holds only in-frame clones and misses some; the assay was immunoSEQ multiplex PCR. Of about 130,000 clones listed, approximately 80% are singletons. The sequenced material came from PBMCs. These receptors were collected from a man aged 18 to 35 in good health and CMV-seronegative.

This rearrangement joins TRBV5-8 to TRBJ1-2; D call uncertain. Germline-derived CDR1 and CDR2 are SGHTS and YDEGEE. Deletions cut 0 bases from V and 8 bases from J, with 14 bases between. CDR3 length: 14 residues. DNA for the CDR3: TGTGCCAGCAGCTTGGTTCAGGTAGAGGGAGGCTACACCTTC. Encoded protein: CASSLVQVEGGYTF.

V is TRBV9 and J is TRBJ1-1, with TRBD1 matching over 10 bases. Trimming took 0 bases from V and 7 from J; bases not matched to a gene: 6. This CDR3 is 15 amino acids long. Germline CDR1 reads SGDLS; CDR2 reads YYNGEE. The chain's CDR3 is CASSVGTGGYNEAFF. CDR3 DNA sequence: TGTGCCAGCAGCGTAGGGACAGGGGGTTATAATGAAGCTTTCTTT.

The chain links TRBV6-6 to TRBJ2-1, with 7 bases matching TRBD1. The CDR3 is 14 amino acids. V lost 6 bases to trimming and J lost 9 bases; unmatched junction nucleotides: 11. CDR1 is MNHNY, CDR2 SVGAGI, per germline (reference sequence). The CDR3: CASRPQGMGGEQFF. CDR3 nucleotides: TGTGCCAGCAGACCACAGGGGATGGGCGGTGAGCAGTTCTTC.

This chain links TRBV28 with TRBJ1-1; TRBD1 might be the D (5 bases). CDR3 length equals 14 residues. CDR1 is MDHEN and CDR2 is SYDVKM in the germline V gene. The V end lost 3 bases, the J end lost 4 bases, and 12 bases lay between the germline ends. CDR3 DNA sequence: TGTGCCAGCAGTTTTAGGGCAGGGTTCACTGAAGCTTTCTTT. Encoded protein: CASSFRAGFTEAFF.

This clone was seen only once. CDR3 amino acids: CASSKGLGQENEKLFF. The DNA for the CDR3 is TGTGCCAGCAGCAAAGGCCTGGGGCAGGAAAATGAAAAACTGTTTTTT. The chain uses TRBV7-9 and TRBJ1-4, with D perhaps TRBD1 (5 bases). V was pared by 5 bases and J by 5 bases, with 18 bases between. This CDR3 spans 16 amino acids. Germline CDR1 reads SEHNR; CDR2 reads FQNEAQ (reference sequence).

V is TRBV23-1 and J is TRBJ1-5; 7 positions match TRBD1. TRBV23-1 is identified as an open reading frame with a role that is uncertain. With V trimmed by 7 bases and J by 6 bases, 3 bases remained unmatched. The CDR3 is 12 amino acids. The CDR3 is CASNTGVQPQHF. The DNA for the CDR3 is TGCGCCAGCAACACAGGGGTTCAGCCCCAGCATTTT.

The chain has TRBV19 and TRBJ1-6; 9 bases match TRBD1. The CDR3 is made up of 15 amino acids. Losses at the gene ends were 7 bases for V and 6 bases for J; bases not matched to a gene: 7. Per germline, CDR1 LNHDA and CDR2 SQIVND (reference sequence). The CDR3 DNA reads as TGTGCCAGTAATTTAGGACAGGGGATTAATTCACCCCTCCACTTT. Protein product: CASNLGQGINSPLHF.

V is TRBV12-1 and J is TRBJ2-1; the table names TRBD2, a call not compared with the DNA. TRBV12-1 is a known pseudogene. The length of the CDR3 is 18 residues. This CDR3 is CASSFSQRGGLGLGDWFF. Written as DNA, the CDR3 is TGTGCCAGCAGCTTTTCCCAGCGGGGGGGCCTTGGGTTAGGAGATTGGTTCTTC.

The chain carries TRBV5-1 and TRBJ1-5, with no clear D. CDR3 length: 15 amino acids. Per the germline V gene, CDR1 is SGHRS and CDR2 is YFSETQ. With 2 bases removed from V and 2 bases from J, the gap between germline ends came to 11 bases. The CDR3 bases are TGCGCCAGCAGCTTCTCCGGGTTAGGCAATCAGCCCCAGCATTTT. Protein: CASSFSGLGNQPQHF.

The chain carries TRBV29-1 and TRBJ2-3; D may be TRBD1 (6 bases). This CDR3 spans 12 amino acids. Looked up from germline, CDR1 is SQVTM and CDR2 is ANQGSEA. V was trimmed by 7 bases and J by 3 bases, leaving 11 bases between them. In DNA form, the CDR3 reads TGCAGCGGTCAGGGGTTGACAGATACGCAGTATTTT. Protein: CSGQGLTDTQYF.

The chain links TRBV5-1 to TRBJ2-7; 15 nucleotides line up with TRBD2. The CDR3 is made up of 17 amino acids. Germline loops: CDR1 SGHRS, CDR2 YFSETQ. J was trimmed by 4 bases and V by 3 bases; bases with no gene match: 8. The CDR3 region is CASSWTGLAGGRYEQYF. The DNA for the CDR3 is TGCGCCAGCAGCTGGACGGGACTAGCGGGGGGAAGGTACGAGCAGTACTTC.

This chain connects TRBV7-2 to TRBJ2-3; tentative D call: TRBD2 (6 bases). Germline lookup yields CDR1 SGHTA and CDR2 FQGNSA. The V end lost 5 bases, the J end lost 0 bases, and 12 bases lay between the germline ends. CDR3 size: 15 residues. For the CDR3, the DNA is TGTGCCAGCAGCCTCGGGGGACGCAGCACAGATACGCAGTATTTT. Translating gives CASSLGGRSTDTQYF.

The chain couples TRBV2 to TRBJ1-5; D remains unclear. V was pared by 4 bases and J by 0 bases, with 7 bases between. The germline V gene has CDR1 SNHLY and CDR2 FYNNEI. The CDR3 length is 14 residues. The CDR3 spells CASSGRISNQPQHF. DNA for the CDR3: TGTGCCAGCAGTGGCAGGATTAGCAATCAGCCCCAGCATTTT.

This rearrangement joins TRBV6-5 to TRBJ2-7; TRBD2 might be the D (5 bases). This CDR3 has 14 residues. In germline, CDR1 is MNHEY, CDR2 SVGAGI. Trimming shortened V by 2 bases and J by 6 bases, and 14 bases separated the two germline ends. The CDR3 DNA is TGTGCCAGCAGTTACGGTCGGGGTCGAGGCGAGCAGTACTTC. Its translation: CASSYGRGRGEQYF.

The chain employs TRBV7-2 and TRBJ1-1, with a tentative D call TRBD1 (5 bases). V was clipped by 6 bases and J by 1 base, with 9 bases between them. CDR3 size: 13 residues. Germline V gene sequence: CDR1 SGHTA, CDR2 FQGNSA. CDR3 loop: CASSPQGNTEAFF. In nucleotides, the CDR3 is TGTGCCAGCAGTCCTCAGGGGAACACTGAAGCTTTCTTT.

V usage is TRBV2 and J usage is TRBJ1-1, with a tentative D call TRBD1 (5 bases). In germline, CDR1 is SNHLY, CDR2 FYNNEI. The CDR3 sequence is 13 residues long. Deletions cut 6 bases from V and 4 bases from J, with 12 bases between. CDR3 DNA: TGTGCCAGCAGAGACATGGGGGGCACTGAAGCTTTCTTT. This translates into CASRDMGGTEAFF.

The V call is TRBV4-2, the J call TRBJ2-7, with D unclear. The CDR3 is 13 amino acids. V dropped 1 base and J dropped 12 bases, with 16 bases sitting between them. Germline V gene sequence: CDR1 LGHNA, CDR2 YNFKEQ. The CDR3 bases are TGTGCCAGCAGCCAAGGTCTCGCCACGAGGATGTACTTC. It specifies CASSQGLATRMYF.

This clone was seen only once. This chain links TRBV14 with TRBJ2-5; D remains unclear. With 2 bases removed from V and 2 bases from J, the gap between germline ends came to 3 bases. CDR3 length: 12 amino acids. From germline, CDR1 is SGHDN and CDR2 FVKESK. The CDR3 protein is CASSQPQETQYF. CDR3 coding DNA: TGTGCCAGCAGCCAACCGCAAGAGACCCAGTACTTC.

The chain carries TRBV2 and TRBJ1-1, with a tentative D call TRBD1 (5 bases). This CDR3 is 13 amino acids long. Trimming took off 3 bases at V and 7 bases at J, with 12 bases between the two ends. The germline gives CDR1 SNHLY, CDR2 FYNNEI. DNA of the CDR3: TGTGCCAGCAGTGAGGCGGGACGACGTGAAGCTTTCTTT. The encoded protein is CASSEAGRREAFF. The entire variable domain, with the rest obtained from reference TRBV2 and TRBJ1-1, is as follows: EPEVTQTPSHQVTQMGQEVILRCVPISNHLYFYWYRQILGQKVEFLVSFYNNEISEKSEIFDDQFSVERPDGSNFTLKIRSTKLEDSAMYFCASSEAGRREAFFGQGTRLTVV.

This clone has a handful of counts. The chain has TRBV7-2 and TRBJ2-5, with 9 bases lining up with TRBD2. The CDR3 is 15 amino acids. V shed 0 bases, J shed 2 bases, and the junction held 1 base outside the gene matches. Germline assignment: CDR1 SGHTA and CDR2 FQGNSA. The CDR3, as DNA: TGTGCCAGCAGCTTAGCTGCGGGGGGGCAAGAGACCCAGTACTTC. Amino acid sequence: CASSLAAGGQETQYF.